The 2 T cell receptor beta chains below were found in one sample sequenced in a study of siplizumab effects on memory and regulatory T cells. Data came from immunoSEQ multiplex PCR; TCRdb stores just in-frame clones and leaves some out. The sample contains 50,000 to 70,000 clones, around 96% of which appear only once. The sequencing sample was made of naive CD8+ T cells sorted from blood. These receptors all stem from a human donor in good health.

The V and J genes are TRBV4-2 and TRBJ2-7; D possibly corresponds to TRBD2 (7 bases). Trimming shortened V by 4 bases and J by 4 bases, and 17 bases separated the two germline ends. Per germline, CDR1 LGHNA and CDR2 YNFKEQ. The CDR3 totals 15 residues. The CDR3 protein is CASSPPRGGGYEQYF. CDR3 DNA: TGTGCCAGCAGCCCCCCCAGGGGAGGGGGTTACGAGCAGTACTTC.

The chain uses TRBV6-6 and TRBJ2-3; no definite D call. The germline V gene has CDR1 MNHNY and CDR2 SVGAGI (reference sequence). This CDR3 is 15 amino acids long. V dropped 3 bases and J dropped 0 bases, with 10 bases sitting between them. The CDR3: CASSYWAQSTDTQYF. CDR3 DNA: TGTGCCAGCAGTTATTGGGCTCAAAGCACAGATACGCAGTATTTT.